Sequencing of this TCR beta chain was carried out in a study of T-cell memory formation after mild COVID-19. Overall study: TCR clusters were largely donor specific.

On this clonotype itself: Its antigen remains unidentified.

V lost 5 bases to trimming and J lost 2 bases, with 9 bases between them. The CDR3 totals 12 residues. Germline V lookup: CDR1 DFQATT, CDR2 SNEGSKA (reference sequence). Study observations and caveats: The CD4+ clones that contracted clustered mainly within CM and EM, and the CD8+ clones concentrated in EMRA.

MiXCR, applied by TCRdb to the 5' RACE reads, yields one record per CDR3 protein. The table records fewer than 500,000 distinct CDR3 sequences, approximately 25% of them present only once. Sequenced: PBMCs or a T cell subset sorted from them (not recorded which). This TCR came from an adult woman who had mild COVID-19 (a few samples of this study predate the infection). Cell type and time point are not known. The chain combines TRBV20-1 with TRBJ1-2; D perhaps matches TRBD1 (5 bases). DNA of the CDR3: TGCAGTGCTCGGGGGGGGAACTATGGCTACACCTTC. Its translation is CSARGGNYGYTF.